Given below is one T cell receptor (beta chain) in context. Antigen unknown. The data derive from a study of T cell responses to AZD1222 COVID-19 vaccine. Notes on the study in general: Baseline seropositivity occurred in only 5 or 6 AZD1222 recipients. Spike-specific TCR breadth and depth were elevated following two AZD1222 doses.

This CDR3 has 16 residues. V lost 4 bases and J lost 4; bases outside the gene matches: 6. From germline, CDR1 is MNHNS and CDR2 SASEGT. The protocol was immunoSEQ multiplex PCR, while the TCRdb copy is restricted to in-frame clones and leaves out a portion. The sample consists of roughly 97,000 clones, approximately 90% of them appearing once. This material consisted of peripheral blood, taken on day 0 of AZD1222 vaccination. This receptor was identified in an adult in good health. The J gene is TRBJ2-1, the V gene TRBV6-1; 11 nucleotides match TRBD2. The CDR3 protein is CASSGPSGGLYNEQFF. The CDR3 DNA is TGTGCCAGCAGTGGGCCTAGCGGGGGGTTGTACAATGAGCAGTTCTTC.